A single T cell receptor beta chain is shown here with its context. This record belongs to a study of blood T cell repertoires in COVID-19. Study-wide background: Material from acute and convalescent COVID-19 was sourced from the United States, Italy and Spain. The analysed material was cDNA or gDNA that came from T cells, B-cell-depleted T cells, or PBMCs.

Trimming shortened V by 2 bases and J by 5 bases, and 14 bases separated the two germline ends. CDR1 MNHEY and CDR2 SMNVEV come from the germline V gene (reference sequence). This CDR3 has 15 amino acids. Under the authors' procedure: Amplification from reference gene primers served as the basis for estimated nucleated cell counts. TCRdb's table, derived via immunoSEQ multiplex PCR, lists solely in-frame clones and lacks some. V and J calls and clone size are copied from that table; D and trimming were computed from the DNA. In the table there are approximately 220,000 clones, around 80% of which are singletons.

The gene calls are TRBV27 and TRBJ2-3, with a tentative D call TRBD1 (6 bases). Source material: peripheral blood. The clonotype was recovered from a woman between 45 and 60 years old with acute or convalescent COVID-19. CDR3 nucleotide sequence: TGTGCCAGCAGTTTAGTCGCCAGGGGTGAAGATACGCAGTATTTT. It encodes CASSLVARGEDTQYF.